The sample holds a few counts of the clone carrying this T cell receptor beta chain. The sample comes from a study of blood T cell repertoires in COVID-19. Study as a whole: Acute-phase and convalescent COVID-19 samples originated in the United States, Italy and Spain.

Source study methods: Reference gene primer amplification yielded estimated nucleated cell counts. Clones were sequenced by immunoSEQ multiplex PCR, and TCRdb holds only the in-frame ones, with some missing. V and J calls and clone size are those listed in that table; D and trimming were worked out from the DNA. The sample yields around 40,000 clones, approximately 85% seen once. V dropped 3 bases and J dropped 0 bases, with 8 bases sitting between them. CDR3 length: 13 amino acids. Germline CDR1 is GTSNPN and CDR2 is SVGIG (reference sequence). The sequencing sample was made of peripheral blood. The chain joins TRBV30 to TRBJ1-2; D remains ambiguous. This receptor was identified in a human donor in a cohort sampled during active COVID-19. CDR3 nucleotide sequence: TGTGCCTGGAGACAGTACACTAACTATGGCTACACCTTC. This gives the protein CAWRQYTNYGYTF.